This paragraph reports one T cell receptor beta chain. There are 12 residues in the CDR3. Germline CDR1 is MDHEN and CDR2 is SYDVKM. Trimming stripped 5 bases from V and 7 bases from J, with 11 bases between. These data originate in a study of CD8 T cells in Susac syndrome. Random-hexamer reverse transcription was applied to roughly 0.5 to 1 ug RNA. TCRdb reprocessed the immunoSEQ multiplex PCR reads with MiXCR, giving one entry per CDR3 protein. The data show just under 150,000 distinct CDR3 sequences, roughly 95% seen once. This receptor was identified in a human donor in good health. Material for sequencing was CD4+ T cells from PBMCs. The rearrangement joins TRBV28 to TRBJ1-1; D gene ambiguous. CDR3 in DNA: TGTGCCAGCAGTCGCGCGGGCCGTGAAGCTTTCTTT. This translates into CASSRAGREAFF.